This T cell receptor beta chain was retrieved from a study of blood T cell repertoires in COVID-19. Whole-study context: COVID-19 samples collected from the United States, Italy and Spain covered acute and convalescent phases.

Comments on this clone: Other DNA sequences in the sample encode the same CDR3.

Produced via immunoSEQ multiplex PCR; TCRdb's table is partial and in-frame only. The table has some 140,000 clones, approximately 81% seen once. This CDR3 spans 16 amino acids. CDR1 SGHTA and CDR2 FQGNSA come from the germline V gene. The ends lost 4 bases at V and 0 bases at J; junction bases unmatched: 2. The receptor was isolated from a man aged 35-49 years with acute COVID-19. The V gene is TRBV7-2, the J gene TRBJ2-3, with 12 nucleotides matching TRBD2. The specimen was PBMCs or T cells enriched from blood (not recorded which). CDR3 in DNA: TGTGCCAGCAGCTCAGGGACTAGCGGGAGCACAGATACGCAGTATTTT. Amino acid sequence: CASSSGTSGSTDTQYF.